This T cell receptor beta chain was identified during a study of the immune and genomic landscape of osteosarcoma. Study conclusions and caveats: A few cases had a single hyperexpanded clone dominating the repertoire, all with fewer than 100 T-cell clonotypes. Productive clonality was low overall, averaging approximately 0.1, maximum about 0.3. Compared with cold C1, the hot C3 cluster had higher, still-low clonality. No matched normal tissue; external skin and blood data served as benchmarks.

Germline CDR1 reads KGHSH; CDR2 reads LQKENI. This CDR3 is 14 amino acids long. The V gene lost 1 base and the J gene lost 4 bases, with 10 bases spanning the gap. Sequenced by immunoSEQ multiplex PCR; TCRdb stores in-frame clones only, minus some. Of approximately 5,500 clones listed, about three quarters are singletons. To note about this clone: As yet, its antigen is unknown.

Osteosarcoma specimens were post-treatment primary, local recurrence and metastasis tumors from poor-prognosis patients. The source is a human donor with osteosarcoma. Sequencing was carried out using osteosarcoma tumor tissue from the lung. This sequence joins TRBV18 and TRBJ1-2, with D possibly being TRBD1 (5 bases). The CDR3: CASSPRGGSYGYTF. CDR3 coding DNA: TGTGCCAGCTCACCACGGGGGGGGAGCTATGGCTACACCTTC.